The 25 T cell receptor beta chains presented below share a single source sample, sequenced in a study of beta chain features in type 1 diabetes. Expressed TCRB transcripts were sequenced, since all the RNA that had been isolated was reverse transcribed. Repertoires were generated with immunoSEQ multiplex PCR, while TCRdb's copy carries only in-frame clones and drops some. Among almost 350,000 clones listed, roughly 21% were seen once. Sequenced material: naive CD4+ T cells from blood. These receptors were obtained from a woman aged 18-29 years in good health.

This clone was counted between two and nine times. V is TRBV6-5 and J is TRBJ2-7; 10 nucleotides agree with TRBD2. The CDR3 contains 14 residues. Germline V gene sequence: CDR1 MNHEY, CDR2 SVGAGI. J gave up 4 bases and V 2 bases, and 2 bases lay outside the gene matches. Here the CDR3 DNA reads TGTGCCAGCAGTTACCAAGCGGGAGGGTACGAGCAGTACTTC. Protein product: CASSYQAGGYEQYF.

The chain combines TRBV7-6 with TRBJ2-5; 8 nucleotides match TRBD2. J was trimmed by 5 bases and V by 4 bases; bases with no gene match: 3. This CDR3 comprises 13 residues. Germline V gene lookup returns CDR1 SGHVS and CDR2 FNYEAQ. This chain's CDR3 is CASSSGLVETQYF. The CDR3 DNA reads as TGTGCCAGCAGCTCGGGACTAGTCGAGACCCAGTACTTC.

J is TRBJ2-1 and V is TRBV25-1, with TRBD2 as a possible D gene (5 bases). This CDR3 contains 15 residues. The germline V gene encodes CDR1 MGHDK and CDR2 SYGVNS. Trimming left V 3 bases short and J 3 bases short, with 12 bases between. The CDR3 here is CASSDPGSNYNEQFF. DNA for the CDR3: TGTGCCAGCAGTGATCCGGGATCTAACTACAATGAGCAGTTCTTC.

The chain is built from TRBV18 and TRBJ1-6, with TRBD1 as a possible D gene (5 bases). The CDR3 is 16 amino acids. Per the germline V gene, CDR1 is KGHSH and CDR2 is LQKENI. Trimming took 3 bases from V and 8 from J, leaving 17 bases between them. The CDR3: CASSPEAGRNHSPLHF. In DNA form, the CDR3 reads TGTGCCAGCTCACCCGAGGCAGGGAGGAATCATTCACCCCTCCACTTT.

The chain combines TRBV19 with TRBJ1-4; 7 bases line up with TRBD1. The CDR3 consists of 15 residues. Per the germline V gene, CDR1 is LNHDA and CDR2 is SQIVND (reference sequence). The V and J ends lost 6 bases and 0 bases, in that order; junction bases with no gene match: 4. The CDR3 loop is CASRGQTATNEKLFF. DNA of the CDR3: TGTGCCAGTAGGGGACAGACTGCAACTAATGAAAAACTGTTTTTT. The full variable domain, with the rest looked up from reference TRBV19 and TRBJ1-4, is DGGITQSPKYLFRKEGQNVTLSCEQNLNHDAMYWYRQDPGQGLRLIYYSQIVNDFQKGDIAEGYSVSREKKESFPLTVTSAQKNPTAFYLCASRGQTATNEKLFFGSGTQLSVL.

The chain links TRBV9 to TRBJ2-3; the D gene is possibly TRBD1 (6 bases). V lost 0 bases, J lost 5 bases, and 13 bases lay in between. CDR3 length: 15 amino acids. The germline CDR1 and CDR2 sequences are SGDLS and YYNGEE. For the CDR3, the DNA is TGTGCCAGCAGCGTAGCTACAGGGAATCGAGATACGCAGTATTTT. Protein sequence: CASSVATGNRDTQYF.

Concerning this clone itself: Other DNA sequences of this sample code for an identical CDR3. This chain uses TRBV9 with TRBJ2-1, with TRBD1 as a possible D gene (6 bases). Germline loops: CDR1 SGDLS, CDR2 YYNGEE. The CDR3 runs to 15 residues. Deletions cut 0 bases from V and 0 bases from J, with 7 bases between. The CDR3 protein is CASSVGGGSYNEQFF. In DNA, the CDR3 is TGTGCCAGCAGCGTAGGAGGGGGCTCCTACAATGAGCAGTTCTTC.

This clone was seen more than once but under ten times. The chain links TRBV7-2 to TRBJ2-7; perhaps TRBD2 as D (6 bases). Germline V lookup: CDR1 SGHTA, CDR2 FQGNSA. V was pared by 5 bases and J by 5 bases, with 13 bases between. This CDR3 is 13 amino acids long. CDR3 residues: CASSKRETDEQYF. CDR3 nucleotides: TGTGCCAGCAGCAAACGGGAGACTGACGAGCAGTACTTC.

The CDR3 bases are TGTGCCAGCAGCCCTCACTCGGGGGGAAGGGAGACCCAGTACTTC. It specifies CASSPHSGGRETQYF. This chain connects TRBV9 to TRBJ2-5, with 7 bases matching TRBD2. Germline V gene data show CDR1 as SGDLS and CDR2 as YYNGEE. With V trimmed by 4 bases and J by 5 bases, 11 bases remained unmatched. The CDR3 sequence is 15 residues long.

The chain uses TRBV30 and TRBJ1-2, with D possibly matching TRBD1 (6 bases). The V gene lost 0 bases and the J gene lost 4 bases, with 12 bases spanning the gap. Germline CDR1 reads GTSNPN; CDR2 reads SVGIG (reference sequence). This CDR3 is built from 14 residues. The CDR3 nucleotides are TGTGCCTGGAGTGTAGGGGGTGCGATCTATGGCTACACCTTC. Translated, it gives CAWSVGGAIYGYTF. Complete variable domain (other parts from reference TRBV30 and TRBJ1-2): SQTIHQWPATLVQPVGSPLSLECTVEGTSNPNLYWYRQAAGRGLQLLFYSVGIGQISSEVPQNLSASRPQDRQFILSSKKLLLSDSGFYLCAWSVGGAIYGYTFGSGTRLTVV.

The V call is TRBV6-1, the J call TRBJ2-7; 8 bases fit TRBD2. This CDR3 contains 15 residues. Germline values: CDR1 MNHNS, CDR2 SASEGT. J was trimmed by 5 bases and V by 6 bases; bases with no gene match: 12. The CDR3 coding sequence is TGTGCCAGCAGCGAACTAGCGGACGGGAGTAACGAGCAGTACTTC. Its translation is CASSELADGSNEQYF.

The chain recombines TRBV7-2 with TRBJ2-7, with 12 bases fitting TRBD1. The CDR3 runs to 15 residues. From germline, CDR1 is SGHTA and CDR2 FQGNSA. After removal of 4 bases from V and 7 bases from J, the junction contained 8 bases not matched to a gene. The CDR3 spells CASSSGGQGAGEQYF. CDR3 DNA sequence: TGTGCCAGCAGCTCAGGGGGACAGGGGGCAGGGGAGCAGTACTTC.

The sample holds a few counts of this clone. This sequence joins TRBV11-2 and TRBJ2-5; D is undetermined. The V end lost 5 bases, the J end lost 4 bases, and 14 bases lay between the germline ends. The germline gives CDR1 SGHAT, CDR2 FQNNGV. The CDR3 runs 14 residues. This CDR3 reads CASSPTGLRETQYF. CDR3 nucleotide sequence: TGTGCCAGCAGCCCAACGGGTCTCCGAGAGACCCAGTACTTC.

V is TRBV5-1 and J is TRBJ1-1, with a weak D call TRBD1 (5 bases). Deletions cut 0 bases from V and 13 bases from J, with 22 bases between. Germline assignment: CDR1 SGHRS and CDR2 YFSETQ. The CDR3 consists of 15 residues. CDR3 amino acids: CASSLAEEGPPRNFF. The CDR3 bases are TGCGCCAGCAGCTTGGCCGAGGAGGGGCCGCCGCGAAATTTCTTT.

The CDR3 loop is CASSSGGQGYGYTF. The CDR3 DNA reads as TGCGCCAGCAGCTCCGGAGGACAGGGCTATGGCTACACCTTC. The chain uses TRBV5-1 and TRBJ1-2; 8 bases line up with TRBD1. The CDR3 is 14 residues long. The germline gives CDR1 SGHRS, CDR2 YFSETQ. V dropped 3 bases and J dropped 4; count of bases not matched to a gene: 5.

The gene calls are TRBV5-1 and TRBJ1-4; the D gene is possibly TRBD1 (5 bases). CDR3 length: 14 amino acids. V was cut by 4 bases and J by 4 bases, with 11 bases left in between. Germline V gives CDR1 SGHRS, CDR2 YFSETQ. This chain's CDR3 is CASSVDSINEKLFF. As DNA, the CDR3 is TGCGCCAGCAGCGTTGACAGCATTAATGAAAAACTGTTTTTT. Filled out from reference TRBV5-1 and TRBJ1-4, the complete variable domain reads KAGVTQTPRYLIKTRGQQVTLSCSPISGHRSVSWYQQTPGQGLQFLFEYFSETQRNKGNFPGRFSGRQFSNSRSEMNVSTLELGDSALYLCASSVDSINEKLFFGSGTQLSVL.

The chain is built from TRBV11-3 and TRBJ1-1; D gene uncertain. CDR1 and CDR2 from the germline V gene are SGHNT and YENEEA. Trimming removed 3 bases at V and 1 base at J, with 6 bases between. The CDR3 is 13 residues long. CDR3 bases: TGTGCCAGCAGCTTGGAGGCGAACACTGAAGCTTTCTTT. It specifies CASSLEANTEAFF. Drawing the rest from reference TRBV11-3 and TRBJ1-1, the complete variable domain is EAGVVQSPRYKIIEKKQPVAFWCNPISGHNTLYWYLQNLGQGPELLIRYENEEAVDDSQLPKDRFSAERLKGVDSTLKIQPAELGDSAVYLCASSLEANTEAFFGQGTRLTVV.

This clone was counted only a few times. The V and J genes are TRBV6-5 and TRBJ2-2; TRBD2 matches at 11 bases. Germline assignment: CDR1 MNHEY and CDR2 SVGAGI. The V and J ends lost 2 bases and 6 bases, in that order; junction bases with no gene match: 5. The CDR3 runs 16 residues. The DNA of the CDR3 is TGTGCCAGCAGTTACGGGTCTAGCGGGGGGTCCGGGGAGCTGTTTTTT. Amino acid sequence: CASSYGSSGGSGELFF.

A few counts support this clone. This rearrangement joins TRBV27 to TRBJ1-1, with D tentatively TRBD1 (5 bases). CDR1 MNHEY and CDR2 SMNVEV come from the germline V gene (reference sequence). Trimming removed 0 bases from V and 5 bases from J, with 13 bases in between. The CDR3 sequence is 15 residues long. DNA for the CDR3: TGTGCCAGCAGTTTATCTGGGACTGTTCATACTGAAGCTTTCTTT. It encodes CASSLSGTVHTEAFF.

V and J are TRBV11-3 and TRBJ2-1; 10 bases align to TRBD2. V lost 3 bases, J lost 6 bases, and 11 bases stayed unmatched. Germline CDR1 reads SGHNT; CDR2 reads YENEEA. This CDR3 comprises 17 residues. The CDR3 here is CASSFSSGRAYGNEQFF. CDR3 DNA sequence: TGTGCCAGCAGCTTCTCCAGCGGGAGGGCCTATGGCAATGAGCAGTTCTTC.

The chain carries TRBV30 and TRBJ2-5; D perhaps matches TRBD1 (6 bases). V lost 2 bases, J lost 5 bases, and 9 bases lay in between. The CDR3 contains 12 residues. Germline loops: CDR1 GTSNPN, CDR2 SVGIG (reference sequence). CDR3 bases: TGTGCCTGGAGTCCGCAGGGGGAGACCCAGTACTTC. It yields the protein CAWSPQGETQYF.

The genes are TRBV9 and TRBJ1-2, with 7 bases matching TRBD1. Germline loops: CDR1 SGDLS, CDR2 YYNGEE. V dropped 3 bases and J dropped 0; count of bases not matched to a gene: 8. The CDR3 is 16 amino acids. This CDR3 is CASSGQDREANYGYTF. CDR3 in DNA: TGTGCCAGCAGCGGACAAGACAGGGAAGCTAACTATGGCTACACCTTC.

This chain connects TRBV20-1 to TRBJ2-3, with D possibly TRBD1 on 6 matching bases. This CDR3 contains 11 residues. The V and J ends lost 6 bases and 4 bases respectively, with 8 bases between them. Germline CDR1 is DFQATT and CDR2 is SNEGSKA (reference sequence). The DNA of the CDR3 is TGCAGTGCCAGACAGGCAGATACGCAGTATTTT. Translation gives CSARQADTQYF.

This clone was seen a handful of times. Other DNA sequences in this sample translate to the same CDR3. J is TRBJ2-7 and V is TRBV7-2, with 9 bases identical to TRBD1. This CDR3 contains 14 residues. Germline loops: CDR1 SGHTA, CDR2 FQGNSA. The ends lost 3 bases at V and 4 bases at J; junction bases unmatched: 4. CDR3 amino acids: CASSFLQGAYEQYF. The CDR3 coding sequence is TGTGCCAGCAGCTTTCTACAGGGGGCTTACGAGCAGTACTTC.

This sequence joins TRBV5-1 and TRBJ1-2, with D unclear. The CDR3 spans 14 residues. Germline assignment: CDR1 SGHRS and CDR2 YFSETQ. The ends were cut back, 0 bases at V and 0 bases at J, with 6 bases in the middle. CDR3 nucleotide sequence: TGCGCCAGCAGCTTGGCCCCGGCTAACTATGGCTACACCTTC. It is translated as CASSLAPANYGYTF.